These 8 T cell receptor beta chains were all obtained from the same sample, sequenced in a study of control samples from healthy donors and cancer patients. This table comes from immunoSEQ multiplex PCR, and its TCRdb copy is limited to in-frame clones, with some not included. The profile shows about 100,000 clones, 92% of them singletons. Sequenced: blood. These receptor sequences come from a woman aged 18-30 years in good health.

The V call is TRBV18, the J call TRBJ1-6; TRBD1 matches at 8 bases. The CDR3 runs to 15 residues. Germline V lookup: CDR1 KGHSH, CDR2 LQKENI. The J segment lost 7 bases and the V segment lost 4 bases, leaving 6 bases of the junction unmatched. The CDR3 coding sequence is TGTGCCAGCTCACTCTCCGGGACAGGCAATTCACCCCTCCACTTT. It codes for CASSLSGTGNSPLHF.

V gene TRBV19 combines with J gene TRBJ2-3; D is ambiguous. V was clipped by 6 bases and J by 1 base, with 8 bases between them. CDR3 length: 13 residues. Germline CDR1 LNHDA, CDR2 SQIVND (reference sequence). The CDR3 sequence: CASRADGTDTQYF. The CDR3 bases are TGTGCCAGTAGGGCCGACGGCACAGATACGCAGTATTTT. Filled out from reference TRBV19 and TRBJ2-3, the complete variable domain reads DGGITQSPKYLFRKEGQNVTLSCEQNLNHDAMYWYRQDPGQGLRLIYYSQIVNDFQKGDIAEGYSVSREKKESFPLTVTSAQKNPTAFYLCASRADGTDTQYFGPGTRLTVL.

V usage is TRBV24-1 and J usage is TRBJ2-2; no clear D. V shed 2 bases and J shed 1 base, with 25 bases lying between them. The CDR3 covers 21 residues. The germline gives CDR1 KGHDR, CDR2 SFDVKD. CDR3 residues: CATSDSFSRPDKHRNTGELFF. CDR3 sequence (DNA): TGTGCCACCAGTGATTCCTTTTCGAGACCAGACAAACATAGGAACACCGGGGAGCTGTTTTTT.

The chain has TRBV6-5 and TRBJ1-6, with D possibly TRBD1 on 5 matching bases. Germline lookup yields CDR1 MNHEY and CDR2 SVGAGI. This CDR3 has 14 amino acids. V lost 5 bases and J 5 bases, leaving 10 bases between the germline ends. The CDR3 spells CASSLDRDNSPLHF. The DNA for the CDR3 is TGTGCCAGCAGTCTTGACAGAGATAATTCACCCCTCCACTTT.

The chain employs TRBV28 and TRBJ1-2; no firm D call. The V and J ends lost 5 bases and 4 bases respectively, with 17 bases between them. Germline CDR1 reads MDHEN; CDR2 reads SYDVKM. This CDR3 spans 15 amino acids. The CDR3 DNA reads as TGTGCCAGCAGTCCCCCAACGTCAATCCTCTATGGCTACACCTTC. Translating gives CASSPPTSILYGYTF.

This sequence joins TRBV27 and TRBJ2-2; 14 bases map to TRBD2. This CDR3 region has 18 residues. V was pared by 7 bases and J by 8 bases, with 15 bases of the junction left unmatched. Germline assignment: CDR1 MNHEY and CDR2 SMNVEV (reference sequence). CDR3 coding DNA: TGTGCCAGCACCCCCGGGACTAATGGACTAGCGGGGGGTGGGGAGCTGTTTTTT. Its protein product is CASTPGTNGLAGGGELFF.

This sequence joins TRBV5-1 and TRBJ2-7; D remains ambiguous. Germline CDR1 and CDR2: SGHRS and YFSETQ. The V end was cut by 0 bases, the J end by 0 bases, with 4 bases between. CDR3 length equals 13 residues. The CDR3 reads CASSLANSYEQYF. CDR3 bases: TGCGCCAGCAGCTTGGCCAACTCCTACGAGCAGTACTTC.

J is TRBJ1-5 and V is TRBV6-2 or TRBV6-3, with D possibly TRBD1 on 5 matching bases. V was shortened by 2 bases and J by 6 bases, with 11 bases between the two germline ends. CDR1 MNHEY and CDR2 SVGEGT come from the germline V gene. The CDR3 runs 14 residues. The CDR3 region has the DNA TGTGCCAGCAGTTACAGGGGATTGGGTCAGCCCCAGCATTTT. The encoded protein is CASSYRGLGQPQHF.